The next 23 T cell receptor beta chains were all read from a single sample in a study of CD8 T cells in ankylosing spondylitis. The study's findings and limits: Within ankylosing spondylitis blood, a TCR beta motif made up of eight highly homologous variants appeared to be characteristic.

Their recognized antigens are unknown. MiXCR, run by TCRdb on the 5' RACE reads, gives a single entry per CDR3 protein. Among about 750,000 distinct CDR3 sequences listed, around 17% were seen once. Sample: blood, either unsorted or a sorted T cell fraction (not recorded which). The source of these receptors is a male donor with ankylosing spondylitis.

J is TRBJ2-1 and V is TRBV11-2, with 7 bases aligning to TRBD2. The CDR3 covers 16 residues. V trimming: 5 bases; J trimming: 9 bases; junction bases outside the gene matches: 16. CDR1 is SGHAT and CDR2 is FQNNGV in the germline V gene. In DNA form, the CDR3 reads TGTGCCAGCAGCGTCCGGGACTATATTCAGGCGGGTGAGCAGTTCTTC. It is translated as CASSVRDYIQAGEQFF.

There are many counts of this clonotype. The rearrangement links TRBV6-5 to TRBJ1-5, with 9 bases identical to TRBD1. Germline values: CDR1 MNHEY, CDR2 SVGAGI. The CDR3 is 15 residues long. V shed 0 bases, J shed 9 bases, and the junction held 6 bases outside the gene matches. The chain's CDR3 is CASSYSNRGLSPQHF. The CDR3 DNA reads TGTGCCAGCAGTTACTCGAACAGGGGGCTCTCGCCCCAGCATTTT.

J is TRBJ1-3 and V is TRBV29-1, with TRBD1 matching over 10 bases. The CDR3 is 11 residues long. Germline CDR1 is SQVTM and CDR2 is ANQGSEA. The trim removed 7 bases at V and 8 bases at J, leaving 2 bases unmatched. The CDR3 DNA reads TGCAGCGCCGGACAGGGGGACACCATATATTTT. It yields the protein CSAGQGDTIYF. Together with reference TRBV29-1 and TRBJ1-3, the CDR3 gives the full variable domain: SAVISQKPSRDICQRGTSLTIQCQVDSQVTMMFWYRQQPGQSLTLIATANQGSEATYESGFVIDKFPISRPNLTFSTLTVSNMSPEDSSIYLCSAGQGDTIYFGEGSWLTVV.

The chain joins TRBV11-1 to TRBJ2-7; TRBD2 matches 12 bases. Germline V gene sequence: CDR1 SGHAT, CDR2 FQDESV (reference sequence). V trimming: 1 base; J trimming: 0 bases; junction bases outside the gene matches: 10. The CDR3 extends over 19 amino acids. The CDR3 sequence: CASSLGLAGANWGSYEQYF. As DNA, the CDR3 is TGTGCCAGCAGCTTAGGACTAGCGGGAGCCAACTGGGGCTCCTACGAGCAGTACTTC.

This clonotype was counted between two and nine times. The CDR3 bases are TGTGCCAGCAGGAAACAGGGGGCTGTCACTGAAGCTTTCTTT. Amino acids: CASRKQGAVTEAFF. V and J are TRBV12-3 or TRBV12-4 and TRBJ1-1, with 9 bases matching TRBD1. V was pared by 6 bases and J by 4 bases, with 6 bases of the junction left unmatched. The length of the CDR3 is 14 residues.

The sample holds a few counts of this clonotype. The chain combines TRBV7-9 with TRBJ2-2, with TRBD1 matching 7 bases. The germline V gene encodes CDR1 SEHNR and CDR2 FQNEAQ (reference sequence). V lost 7 bases to trimming and J lost 4 bases; unmatched junction nucleotides: 6. The CDR3 contains 14 residues. For the CDR3, the DNA is TGTGCCAGCACCCGAGGGACAGTCACCGGGGAGCTGTTTTTT. This sequence encodes CASTRGTVTGELFF.

This clonotype was counted ten times or more. V is TRBV5-1 and J is TRBJ1-1; no clear D gene. Germline V lookup: CDR1 SGHRS, CDR2 YFSETQ. The CDR3 runs to 14 residues. V was clipped by 0 bases and J by 5 bases, with 11 bases between them. In nucleotides, the CDR3 is TGCGCCAGCAGCTTGGCATCAAGTCGGACTGAAGCTTTCTTT. Translating gives CASSLASSRTEAFF.

The CDR3 loop reads CASSPQGQTANTIYF. The CDR3 DNA is TGTGCCAGTAGTCCCCAAGGACAGACGGCCAACACCATATATTTT. J is TRBJ1-3 and V is TRBV19; D might be TRBD1 (6 bases). V lost 5 bases, J lost 7 bases, and 18 bases lay in between. The CDR3 sequence is 15 residues long. The V gene's germline CDR1 is LNHDA and CDR2 SQIVND (reference sequence).

This chain links TRBV7-9 with TRBJ2-7; 7 nucleotides match TRBD1. Germline CDR1 is SEHNR and CDR2 is FQNEAQ (reference sequence). The CDR3 has 14 amino acids. V trimming: 1 base; J trimming: 3 bases; junction bases outside the gene matches: 3. CDR3 sequence: CASSLGNRGYEQYF. The DNA for the CDR3 is TGTGCCAGCAGCTTAGGCAACAGGGGCTACGAGCAGTACTTC.

CDR3 sequence (DNA): TGTGCCAGCAGTAGGTCCGCCCCTAATGGCTACACCTTC. Residues: CASSRSAPNGYTF. V gene TRBV6-1 combines with J gene TRBJ1-2; no clear D gene. Trimming stripped 5 bases from V and 6 bases from J, with 13 bases between. CDR1 is MNHNS and CDR2 is SASEGT in the germline V gene. CDR3 length equals 13 residues.

This clonotype was recorded a few times. V and J are TRBV4-1 and TRBJ1-5; D is perhaps TRBD1 (5 bases). The V end lost 0 bases, the J end lost 7 bases, and 10 bases lay between the germline ends. Germline values: CDR1 MGHRA, CDR2 YSYEKL. The CDR3 is 14 residues long. CDR3 sequence: CASSQEAGWQPQHF. CDR3 nucleotides: TGCGCCAGCAGCCAAGAGGCAGGGTGGCAGCCCCAGCATTTT.

This clonotype was seen a few times. The chain is built from TRBV6-5 and TRBJ2-4, with 8 bases identical to TRBD1. V was pared by 6 bases and J by 7 bases, with 8 bases of the junction left unmatched. The CDR3 extends over 14 amino acids. The germline V gene has CDR1 MNHEY and CDR2 SVGAGI. The CDR3 spells CASRGAGGKNIQYF. In nucleotides, the CDR3 is TGTGCCAGCAGGGGGGCAGGGGGCAAGAACATTCAGTACTTC.

This clonotype has ten or more counts. For the CDR3, the DNA is TGCGCCAGCAGCTTGGGTCGGCTAGCGGGAGGGCCCGGATCCTACGAGCAGTACTTC. As protein: CASSLGRLAGGPGSYEQYF. This chain links TRBV5-1 with TRBJ2-7, with 12 bases fitting TRBD2. V was clipped by 0 bases and J by 1 base; unmatched bases: 11. This CDR3 region has 19 residues. Per the germline V gene, CDR1 is SGHRS and CDR2 is YFSETQ.

The rearrangement links TRBV5-1 to TRBJ1-2; no clear D. The germline V gene has CDR1 SGHRS and CDR2 YFSETQ. The V end was cut by 4 bases, the J end by 2 bases, with 9 bases between. CDR3 length: 13 amino acids. The CDR3 spells CASSGAANYGYTF. Written as DNA, the CDR3 is TGCGCCAGCAGCGGTGCAGCCAACTATGGCTACACCTTC.

In its sample, this clonotype was seen many times. The gene calls are TRBV2 and TRBJ1-3; the D gene is possibly TRBD1 (5 bases). Trimming took off 4 bases at V and 0 bases at J, with 7 bases between the two ends. The germline CDR1 and CDR2 sequences are SNHLY and FYNNEI. The CDR3 is 14 residues long. CDR3 DNA sequence: TGTGCCAGCAGTGGGGGCTTCTCTGGAAACACCATATATTTT. Translated, it gives CASSGGFSGNTIYF.

This clonotype was counted between two and nine times. V and J are TRBV30 and TRBJ1-5, with D uncertain. Germline V lookup: CDR1 GTSNPN, CDR2 SVGIG (reference sequence). The CDR3 is 14 residues long. V lost 3 bases and J lost 1, with 10 bases in between. The CDR3 is CAWRGPGSNQPQHF. The CDR3, as DNA: TGTGCCTGGAGGGGTCCGGGCAGCAATCAGCCCCAGCATTTT.

This rearrangement joins TRBV11-2 to TRBJ2-3; 16 nucleotides align to TRBD2. CDR1 is SGHAT, CDR2 FQNNGV, per germline. The junction had 9 bases not matched to a gene; V was cut back by 3 bases and J by 3 bases. The CDR3 is 19 residues long. The CDR3 is CASSFGTSGRAGGTDTQYF. For the CDR3, the DNA is TGTGCCAGCAGCTTCGGGACTAGCGGGAGGGCCGGGGGTACAGATACGCAGTATTTT.

This sequence joins TRBV20-1 and TRBJ2-5, with 12 bases fitting TRBD2. This CDR3 comprises 15 residues. CDR1 and CDR2 (germline): DFQATT, SNEGSKA (reference sequence). The V gene end was trimmed by 3 bases and the J gene end by 0 bases; junction bases not matched to a gene: 2. The CDR3 DNA follows: TGCAGTGCTAGTGGACTAGCGGGACACCAAGAGACCCAGTACTTC. It is translated as CSASGLAGHQETQYF.

The gene calls are TRBV20-1 and TRBJ2-3; 7 bases are a match to TRBD2. Germline CDR1 DFQATT, CDR2 SNEGSKA (reference sequence). The CDR3 extends over 15 amino acids. The ends lost 5 bases at V and 6 bases at J; junction bases unmatched: 14. CDR3: CSAFNGAGVLDTQYF. The CDR3 nucleotides are TGCAGTGCTTTCAACGGCGCGGGAGTTTTGGATACGCAGTATTTT.

The gene calls are TRBV6-4 and TRBJ2-1, with D possibly TRBD1 on 6 matching bases. V lost 6 bases and J lost 9, with 15 bases in between. This CDR3 has 13 residues. Germline V lookup: CDR1 MRHNA, CDR2 SNTAGT. The CDR3 DNA reads as TGTGCCAGCAGCCCTACAGGGACCGGTGAGCAGTTCTTC. This encodes CASSPTGTGEQFF.

J is TRBJ2-3 and V is TRBV6-1, with 11 bases matching TRBD1. Germline V gives CDR1 MNHNS, CDR2 SASEGT. The V segment lost 6 bases and the J segment 0 bases; nucleotides outside the gene matches: 2. The CDR3 contains 15 residues. CDR3 amino acids: CASRRTGGSTDTQYF. CDR3 nucleotides: TGTGCCAGCAGAAGGACAGGGGGCAGCACAGATACGCAGTATTTT.

This clonotype was observed once. The chain joins TRBV24-1 to TRBJ2-2; either TRBD1 or TRBD2 may fit D (5 bases each). Germline V CDR1 and CDR2: KGHDR, SFDVKD. Trimming removed 9 bases from V and 3 bases from J, with 10 bases in between. This CDR3 has 13 residues. Written as DNA, the CDR3 is TGTGCCACCGACGGGACGGACACCGGGGAGCTGTTTTTT. Encoded protein: CATDGTDTGELFF.

This clonotype appeared many times. The J gene is TRBJ1-2, the V gene TRBV7-2, with D possibly matching TRBD1 (5 bases). Germline CDR1 SGHTA, CDR2 FQGNSA. The ends were cut back, 1 base at V and 3 bases at J, with 6 bases in the middle. CDR3 length: 13 amino acids. The CDR3 nucleotides are TGTGCCAGCAGCTTAGGACAGTACTATGGCTACACCTTC. This codes for CASSLGQYYGYTF.